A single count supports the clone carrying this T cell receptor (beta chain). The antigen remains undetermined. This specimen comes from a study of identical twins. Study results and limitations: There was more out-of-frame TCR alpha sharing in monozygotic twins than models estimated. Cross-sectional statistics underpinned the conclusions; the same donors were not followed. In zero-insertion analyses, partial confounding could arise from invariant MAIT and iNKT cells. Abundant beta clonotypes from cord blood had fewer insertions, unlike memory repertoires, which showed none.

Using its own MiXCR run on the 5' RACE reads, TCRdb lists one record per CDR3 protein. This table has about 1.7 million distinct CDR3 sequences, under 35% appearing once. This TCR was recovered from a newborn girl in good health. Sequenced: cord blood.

CDR3 coding DNA: TGTGCCAGCAGCTTTAGTTCAGCGGACACCGGGGAGCTGTTTTTT. It encodes CASSFSSADTGELFF. The rearrangement uses TRBV7-2 and TRBJ2-2, with a tentative D call TRBD2 (5 bases). The V gene lost 3 bases and the J gene lost 3 bases, with 11 bases spanning the gap. CDR1 and CDR2 (germline): SGHTA, FQGNSA. The CDR3 extends over 15 amino acids.